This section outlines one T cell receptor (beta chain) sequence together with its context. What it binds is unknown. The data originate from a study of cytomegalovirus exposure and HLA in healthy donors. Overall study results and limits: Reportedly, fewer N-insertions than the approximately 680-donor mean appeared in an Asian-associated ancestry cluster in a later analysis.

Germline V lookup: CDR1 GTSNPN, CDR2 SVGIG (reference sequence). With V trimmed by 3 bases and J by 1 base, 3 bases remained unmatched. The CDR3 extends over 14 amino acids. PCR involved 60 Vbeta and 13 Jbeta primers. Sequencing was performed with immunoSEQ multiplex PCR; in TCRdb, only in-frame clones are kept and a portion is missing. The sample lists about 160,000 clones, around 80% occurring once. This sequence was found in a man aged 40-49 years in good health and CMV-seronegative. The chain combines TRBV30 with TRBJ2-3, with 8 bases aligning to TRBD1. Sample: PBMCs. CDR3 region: CAWSADRGTDTQYF. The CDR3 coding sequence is TGTGCCTGGAGCGCGGACAGGGGCACAGATACGCAGTATTTT.